The next 28 T cell receptor beta chains were all read from a single sample in a study of shared clonotypes between healthy human individuals. Sequencing was performed with immunoSEQ multiplex PCR; in TCRdb, only in-frame clones are kept and a portion is missing. Of roughly 2,000,000 clones in the sample, roughly 93% were seen once. The naive CD8 population came from CD45RO-negative cells selected for CCR7, without terminally differentiated effector memory CD45RA+ cells. What was sequenced was naive CD8+ T cells from PBMCs. These TCRs come from a young man in good health. Some clones in this sample may be carry-over from other donors' samples.

This clone showed up just once. The chain links TRBV19 to TRBJ1-2; D is possibly TRBD1 (6 bases). CDR3 length: 14 amino acids. V lost 8 bases and J lost 3, with 16 bases in between. The V gene's germline CDR1 is LNHDA and CDR2 SQIVND (reference sequence). CDR3: CASYGGSTHYGYTF. The CDR3 nucleotides read TGTGCCAGTTATGGGGGCAGTACTCACTATGGCTACACCTTC.

This chain joins TRBV7-8 and TRBJ2-3; D remains ambiguous. Per the germline V gene, CDR1 is SGHVS and CDR2 is FQNEAQ. V shed 1 base and J shed 2 bases, with 10 bases lying between them. The CDR3 loop spans 15 amino acids. CDR3 in amino acids: CASSLDEETTDTQYF. CDR3 DNA sequence: TGTGCCAGCAGCTTAGATGAGGAAACCACAGATACGCAGTATTTT.

The gene calls are TRBV9 and TRBJ2-4, with D possibly being TRBD1 or TRBD2 (6 bases each). CDR1 is SGDLS and CDR2 is YYNGEE in the germline V gene. The V end lost 4 bases, the J end lost 1 base, and 12 bases lay between the germline ends. The CDR3 runs to 15 residues. The CDR3, as DNA: TGTGCCAGCAGCCCTGGGGGGCTCGCCAAAAACATTCAGTACTTC. Its translation is CASSPGGLAKNIQYF.

The genes are TRBV10-3 and TRBJ2-5; 15 bases are a match to TRBD2. The CDR3 spans 16 residues. With 2 bases clipped from V and 5 bases from J, the junction kept 3 bases outside the gene matches. The germline CDR1 and CDR2 sequences are ENHRY and SYGVKD. The CDR3 protein is CAISETGLAGGETQYF. DNA of the CDR3: TGTGCCATCAGTGAGACGGGACTAGCGGGAGGCGAGACCCAGTACTTC.

About this clone itself: At the DNA level, this CDR3 is encoded by other sequences in the same sample as well. V is TRBV7-9 and J is TRBJ1-1; weak D call: TRBD1 (5 bases). CDR3 length: 14 amino acids. Germline V gives CDR1 SEHNR, CDR2 FQNEAQ (reference sequence). V gave up 6 bases and J gave up 1 base, with 12 bases separating them. This CDR3 reads CASSPFGGNTEAFF. CDR3 coding DNA: TGTGCCAGCAGTCCGTTCGGGGGGAACACTGAAGCTTTCTTT.

V gene TRBV2 combines with J gene TRBJ2-1, with D tentatively TRBD2 (6 bases). V was shortened by 5 bases and J by 5 bases, with 25 bases between the two germline ends. The CDR3 contains 18 residues. Germline V lookup: CDR1 SNHLY, CDR2 FYNNEI. The CDR3 DNA reads as TGTGCCAGCAGTCAATCAATCGATATACTAGCCCGAAACAATGAGCAGTTCTTC. Translating it yields CASSQSIDILARNNEQFF.

This chain joins TRBV11-2 and TRBJ2-7; D gene unclear. The CDR3 covers 13 residues. The V end was cut by 5 bases, the J end by 2 bases, with 10 bases between. Germline V gives CDR1 SGHAT, CDR2 FQNNGV. In DNA, the CDR3 is TGTGCCAGCAGCCCCCCCGTCACCTACGAGCAGTACTTC. Translated, it gives CASSPPVTYEQYF.

The V gene is TRBV14, the J gene TRBJ2-3, with TRBD2 matching 10 bases. The germline V gene has CDR1 SGHDN and CDR2 FVKESK. J was trimmed by 5 bases and V by 0 bases; bases with no gene match: 5. This CDR3 spans 16 amino acids. The CDR3, as DNA: TGTGCCAGCAGCCAAGAGGAGCGGGAGGGTATAGATACGCAGTATTTT. This translates into CASSQEEREGIDTQYF.

This clone was recorded a few times. This chain joins TRBV6-6 and TRBJ1-2; unclear D gene. The V end lost 5 bases, the J end lost 6 bases, and 4 bases lay between the germline ends. The CDR3 consists of 10 residues. From germline, CDR1 is MNHNY and CDR2 SVGAGI (reference sequence). Here the CDR3 DNA reads TGTGCCAGCAGTCACAATGGCTACACCTTC. Encoded protein: CASSHNGYTF.

The chain recombines TRBV27 with TRBJ2-7; the D gene could be TRBD1 or TRBD2 (6 bases each). Trimming pared 5 bases from V and 1 base from J, leaving 12 bases between. The CDR3 is 14 residues long. Germline-derived CDR1 and CDR2 are MNHEY and SMNVEV (reference sequence). This CDR3 is CASSNKGGSYEQYF. The CDR3 coding sequence is TGTGCCAGCAGTAATAAGGGGGGTTCCTACGAGCAGTACTTC.

The chain employs TRBV11-2 and TRBJ2-7; 12 bases are a match to TRBD2. The CDR3 spans 15 residues. Germline CDR1 and CDR2: SGHAT and FQNNGV. Trimming cost V 5 bases and J 3 bases; bases outside gene matches: 5. This CDR3 is CASSAGTSGRYEQYF. The DNA of the CDR3 is TGTGCCAGCAGCGCCGGGACTAGCGGGCGCTACGAGCAGTACTTC.

The J gene is TRBJ2-7, the V gene TRBV19; D is unclear. V was cut by 6 bases and J by 5 bases, with 11 bases left in between. Germline V gives CDR1 LNHDA, CDR2 SQIVND (reference sequence). CDR3 length equals 12 residues. The CDR3 region is CASSQRSDEQYF. The CDR3 DNA follows: TGTGCCAGTAGCCAACGATCGGACGAGCAGTACTTC.

This clone was recorded a few times. The chain employs TRBV27 and TRBJ1-1; tentatively, D is TRBD1 (6 bases). CDR3 length equals 14 residues. Germline values: CDR1 MNHEY, CDR2 SMNVEV (reference sequence). V was shortened by 2 bases and J by 7 bases, with 14 bases between the two germline ends. CDR3 in amino acids: CASSLAGDNIEAFF. In DNA, the CDR3 is TGTGCCAGCAGTTTAGCGGGGGACAATATTGAAGCTTTCTTT.

The J gene is TRBJ2-1, the V gene TRBV7-9; weak D call: TRBD1 (5 bases). Trimming left V 3 bases short and J 7 bases short, with 16 bases between. This CDR3 spans 15 amino acids. Germline CDR1 reads SEHNR; CDR2 reads FQNEAQ (reference sequence). For the CDR3, the DNA is TGTGCCAGCAGCTTGCCTAAGGGGCCCGGGAATGAGCAGTTCTTC. This codes for CASSLPKGPGNEQFF.

In this sample, this clone turned up once. The genes are TRBV7-9 and TRBJ2-1; TRBD2 aligns across 10 bases. The CDR3 runs to 16 residues. The V gene's germline CDR1 is SEHNR and CDR2 FQNEAQ (reference sequence). V shed 2 bases, J shed 4 bases, and the junction held 5 bases outside the gene matches. The CDR3 reads CASSLPPSGSYNEQFF. The CDR3 coding sequence is TGTGCCAGCAGCTTACCCCCTAGCGGGAGTTACAATGAGCAGTTCTTC.

In the case of this clone: Additional DNA sequences in this sample encode the identical CDR3. This rearrangement joins TRBV4-1 to TRBJ1-5; D is perhaps TRBD1 (5 bases). Trimming removed 0 bases at V and 2 bases at J, with 8 bases between. Germline loops: CDR1 MGHRA, CDR2 YSYEKL. The CDR3 extends over 15 amino acids. In DNA, the CDR3 is TGCGCCAGCAGCCAAGATCCGGGGGGCAATCAGCCCCAGCATTTT. Its translation: CASSQDPGGNQPQHF.

This chain joins TRBV4-1 and TRBJ2-1, with 13 bases matching TRBD2. The junction had 6 bases not matched to a gene; V was cut back by 4 bases and J by 3 bases. The length of the CDR3 is 17 residues. Germline V gives CDR1 MGHRA, CDR2 YSYEKL. In DNA, the CDR3 is TGCGCCAGCAGCCGAGGGACTAGCGGGAACCGCTACAATGAGCAGTTCTTC. It codes for CASSRGTSGNRYNEQFF.

V usage is TRBV14 and J usage is TRBJ1-1; no reliable D call. The V gene lost 4 bases and the J gene lost 4 bases, with 4 bases spanning the gap. The CDR3 covers 11 residues. From germline, CDR1 is SGHDN and CDR2 FVKESK. This CDR3 is CASSPLTEAFF. The CDR3 coding sequence is TGTGCCAGCAGCCCCCTCACTGAAGCTTTCTTT.

V gene TRBV4-2 combines with J gene TRBJ2-1, with D possibly TRBD2 on 5 matching bases. The V and J ends lost 3 bases and 15 bases respectively, with 15 bases between them. This CDR3 spans 12 amino acids. Germline assignment: CDR1 LGHNA and CDR2 YNFKEQ. CDR3 protein: CASSQEDWLLFF. CDR3 sequence (DNA): TGTGCCAGCAGCCAGGAGGACTGGCTGCTGTTCTTC.

The chain combines TRBV6-6 with TRBJ1-4; the match to TRBD1 covers 7 bases. The germline gives CDR1 MNHNY, CDR2 SVGAGI (reference sequence). Trimming at V came to 1 base and at J to 4 bases, leaving 0 bases not matched to a gene. The CDR3 totals 14 residues. CDR3 nucleotides: TGTGCCAGCAGTTACTGGGACAGTAATGAAAAACTGTTTTTT. This sequence encodes CASSYWDSNEKLFF.

The chain joins TRBV6-5 to TRBJ2-5; D remains ambiguous. The DNA end lines up better with TRBJ2-7; the J call may be wrong. This CDR3 is built from 14 residues. Germline CDR1 and CDR2: MNHEY and SVGAGI. In DNA form, the CDR3 reads TGTGCCAGCAGTTACGGATCACCCCCCTACGAGCAGTACTTC. It is translated as CASSYGSPPYEQYF.

The V call is TRBV30, the J call TRBJ2-7, with 10 bases that match TRBD2. Germline loops: CDR1 GTSNPN, CDR2 SVGIG (reference sequence). Trimming took 2 bases from V and 0 from J; bases not matched to a gene: 10. The CDR3 extends over 17 amino acids. This chain's CDR3 is CAWSRTRLAGRSYEQYF. For the CDR3, the DNA is TGTGCCTGGAGTCGTACGCGACTAGCGGGCCGCTCCTACGAGCAGTACTTC.

The chain carries TRBV28 and TRBJ1-2; 8 positions match TRBD1. CDR3 size: 17 residues. CDR1 is MDHEN, CDR2 SYDVKM, per germline. Unmatched junction bases numbered 15, after V lost 7 bases and J lost 2 bases. The CDR3, as DNA: TGTGCCAGCACCAGGAATTACAGGGGGTCGGGGAACTATGGCTACACCTTC. Residues: CASTRNYRGSGNYGYTF.

V usage is TRBV4-1 and J usage is TRBJ1-2; D is ambiguous. The V gene's germline CDR1 is MGHRA and CDR2 YSYEKL. V was shortened by 3 bases and J by 1 base, with 12 bases between the two germline ends. CDR3 length: 15 amino acids. CDR3 nucleotide sequence: TGCGCCAGCAGCCAGGGGAGACAAGTTAACTATGGCTACACCTTC. Translating gives CASSQGRQVNYGYTF.

The chain combines TRBV4-3 with TRBJ1-3; 7 positions match TRBD1. CDR1 is LGHNA and CDR2 is YSLEER in the germline V gene. V dropped 3 bases and J dropped 4; count of bases not matched to a gene: 6. The CDR3 is 15 amino acids. CDR3 residues: CASSQRQGTGNTIYF. The CDR3 bases are TGCGCCAGCAGCCAGAGACAGGGCACGGGAAACACCATATATTTT.

The chain combines TRBV27 with TRBJ2-7; D gene unclear. CDR3 length: 12 amino acids. V was clipped by 2 bases and J by 4 bases, with 6 bases between them. Germline lookup yields CDR1 MNHEY and CDR2 SMNVEV (reference sequence). The CDR3: CASSLNPYEQYF. The CDR3 coding sequence is TGTGCCAGCAGTTTAAACCCTTACGAGCAGTACTTC.

The rearrangement uses TRBV5-1 and TRBJ2-5; 10 bases are shared with TRBD2. Germline V gene sequence: CDR1 SGHRS, CDR2 YFSETQ. This CDR3 contains 16 residues. Trimming took 4 bases from V and 2 from J; bases not matched to a gene: 8. DNA of the CDR3: TGCGCCAGCAGCCCCACGGGACTAGCGAGACAAGAGACCCAGTACTTC. It specifies CASSPTGLARQETQYF.

The rearrangement uses TRBV27 and TRBJ2-2, with 10 bases aligning to TRBD2. V lost 3 bases, J lost 12 bases, and 16 bases stayed unmatched. This CDR3 has 17 residues. CDR1 and CDR2 (germline): MNHEY, SMNVEV (reference sequence). The CDR3 spells CASSLKRGLAGAAKLFF. The CDR3 DNA reads as TGTGCCAGCAGTTTGAAGAGGGGGCTAGCGGGGGCTGCGAAGCTGTTTTTT.